Below, 28 T cell receptor beta chains from the same sample are listed, as sequenced in a study of blood T cell repertoires in COVID-19. Sequencing used immunoSEQ multiplex PCR; TCRdb keeps in-frame clones, though not all of them. The data contain about 100,000 clones, 84% of them singletons. Sequenced input: peripheral blood. The receptors derive from a man aged 55 to 69 with acute or convalescent COVID-19.

This clone was counted only a few times. The DNA for the CDR3 is TGTGCCAGCAGTGACCCGGGACAGGGGTTTTTGGGCGCGAACACCGGGGAGCTGTTTTTT. Translation gives CASSDPGQGFLGANTGELFF. The chain carries TRBV6-1 and TRBJ2-2, with 10 nucleotides matching TRBD1. CDR1 and CDR2 (germline): MNHNS, SASEGT. V lost 3 bases and J lost 0; bases outside the gene matches: 13. This CDR3 comprises 20 residues.

This rearrangement joins TRBV6-5 to TRBJ2-6; D perhaps matches TRBD2 (5 bases). V lost 2 bases and J 2 bases, leaving 7 bases between the germline ends. This CDR3 comprises 15 residues. The germline V gene encodes CDR1 MNHEY and CDR2 SVGAGI. The CDR3: CASSYAGAGANVLTF. The CDR3 region has the DNA TGTGCCAGCAGTTACGCCGGGGCTGGGGCCAACGTCCTGACTTTC.

This chain links TRBV5-6 with TRBJ2-5, with D possibly matching TRBD1 (7 bases). Looked up from germline, CDR1 is SGHDT and CDR2 is YYEEEE. The CDR3 totals 14 residues. With 4 bases removed from V and 2 bases from J, the gap between germline ends came to 12 bases. The DNA of the CDR3 is TGTGCCAGCAGCGGCGGGACAGCACAAGAGACCCAGTACTTC. Translation: CASSGGTAQETQYF.

In its sample, this clone was seen once. V gene TRBV2 combines with J gene TRBJ1-1; D is possibly TRBD1 (6 bases). The germline V and J ends were trimmed by 5 bases and 11 bases, with 18 bases remaining between them. CDR1 is SNHLY, CDR2 FYNNEI, per germline. The CDR3 spans 13 residues. The CDR3 bases are TGTGCCAGCAGTCCCCAGCGGTGGGGGCCGGCTTTCTTT. This encodes CASSPQRWGPAFF. Combining the CDR3 with reference TRBV2 and TRBJ1-1 gives the whole variable domain EPEVTQTPSHQVTQMGQEVILRCVPISNHLYFYWYRQILGQKVEFLVSFYNNEISEKSEIFDDQFSVERPDGSNFTLKIRSTKLEDSAMYFCASSPQRWGPAFFGQGTRLTVV.

The chain employs TRBV7-6 and TRBJ1-4; D unresolved. The CDR3 covers 17 residues. Trimming cost V 2 bases and J 7 bases, with 20 bases left between them. Germline V lookup: CDR1 SGHVS, CDR2 FNYEAQ. The CDR3 protein is CASSLNVPSSDGEKLFF. The DNA of the CDR3 is TGTGCCAGCAGCTTAAATGTTCCTTCCAGTGATGGTGAAAAACTGTTTTTT.

J is TRBJ1-1 and V is TRBV6-5; D perhaps matches TRBD1 (5 bases). Germline loops: CDR1 MNHEY, CDR2 SVGAGI. This CDR3 region has 14 residues. Deletions cut 2 bases from V and 0 bases from J, with 7 bases between. CDR3 sequence reads: CASSYTTVNTEAFF. CDR3 DNA: TGTGCCAGCAGTTACACGACAGTGAACACTGAAGCTTTCTTT.

The CDR3 is CASSYSAAGVDTQYF. The CDR3 coding sequence is TGTGCCAGCAGTTACTCGGCGGCGGGAGTGGATACGCAGTATTTT. V is TRBV6-2 or TRBV6-3 and J is TRBJ2-3, with TRBD2 identical over 7 bases. CDR1 is MNHEY and CDR2 is SVGEGT in the germline V gene. The CDR3 contains 15 residues. The trim removed 0 bases at V and 6 bases at J, leaving 6 bases unmatched.

The chain employs TRBV27 and TRBJ1-2, with 10 positions matching TRBD1. The germline V gene encodes CDR1 MNHEY and CDR2 SMNVEV (reference sequence). After removal of 2 bases from V and 4 bases from J, the junction contained 7 bases not matched to a gene. There are 16 residues in the CDR3. CDR3 amino acids: CASSLGTGDRRYGYTF. The CDR3 DNA follows: TGTGCCAGCAGTTTAGGGACAGGGGATCGGCGCTATGGCTACACCTTC.

The chain combines TRBV15 with TRBJ2-1; 7 bases align to TRBD1. CDR3 size: 14 residues. The germline CDR1 and CDR2 sequences are LNHNV and YYDKDF (reference sequence). V was clipped by 9 bases and J by 4 bases; unmatched bases: 9. This CDR3 is CATTRDRPYNEQFF. CDR3 nucleotide sequence: TGTGCCACTACCCGGGACAGACCATACAATGAGCAGTTCTTC.

This clone came up once. The chain has TRBV15 and TRBJ2-2, with 10 bases aligning to TRBD1. There are 14 residues in the CDR3. Germline values: CDR1 LNHNV, CDR2 YYDKDF (reference sequence). V lost 8 bases to trimming and J lost 4 bases; unmatched junction nucleotides: 4. In nucleotides, the CDR3 is TGTGCCACCGGACAGGGGGGTTCCACCGGGGAGCTGTTTTTT. Translating gives CATGQGGSTGELFF.

This chain joins TRBV7-9 and TRBJ1-4; 8 bases fit TRBD1. Germline assignment: CDR1 SEHNR and CDR2 FQNEAQ (reference sequence). The ends lost 0 bases at V and 5 bases at J; junction bases unmatched: 2. The CDR3 totals 15 residues. CDR3 in DNA: TGTGCCAGCAGCTTAGCCACAGGGGGGAATGAAAAACTGTTTTTT. Its protein is CASSLATGGNEKLFF.

This clone was observed many times. The V gene is TRBV4-1, the J gene TRBJ2-3, with 7 bases that match TRBD1. The CDR3 sequence is 17 residues long. The V gene end was trimmed by 3 bases and the J gene end by 4 bases; junction bases not matched to a gene: 13. Germline CDR1 reads MGHRA; CDR2 reads YSYEKL. The CDR3 DNA reads TGCGCCAGCAGCCAGCTATCTACAGGGGCCTCCCCAGATACGCAGTATTTT. Its translation: CASSQLSTGASPDTQYF.

V usage is TRBV5-5 and J usage is TRBJ1-5; possible D gene TRBD1, 5 bases. The CDR3 length is 18 residues. V lost 4 bases to trimming and J lost 1 base, with 21 bases between them. CDR1 is SGHKS, CDR2 YYEKEE, per germline (reference sequence). The CDR3 DNA reads as TGTGCCAGCAGCCTTATATCGATCCCCCAGGGAAGCAATCAGCCCCAGCATTTT. This encodes CASSLISIPQGSNQPQHF.

The chain combines TRBV27 with TRBJ1-6; TRBD1 agrees at 9 bases. The ends lost 2 bases at V and 8 bases at J; junction bases unmatched: 10. The CDR3 totals 17 residues. Germline V gene sequence: CDR1 MNHEY, CDR2 SMNVEV (reference sequence). CDR3 sequence: CASSLIPGQGPDSPLHF. DNA for the CDR3: TGTGCCAGCAGTTTAATCCCGGGACAGGGTCCCGATTCACCCCTCCACTTT.

J is TRBJ2-5 and V is TRBV12-5; TRBD2 aligns across 14 bases. The V gene's germline CDR1 is LGHNT and CDR2 FRNRAP. V lost 1 base to trimming and J lost 3 bases; unmatched junction nucleotides: 1. The CDR3 sequence is 16 residues long. CDR3 in amino acids: CASGLGLAGGEETQYF. In nucleotides, the CDR3 is TGTGCTAGTGGTTTGGGACTAGCGGGAGGGGAAGAGACCCAGTACTTC.

This chain joins TRBV7-9 and TRBJ2-1, with 8 bases matching TRBD1. Losses at the gene ends were 5 bases for V and 9 bases for J; bases not matched to a gene: 6. The CDR3 extends over 13 amino acids. CDR1 is SEHNR and CDR2 is FQNEAQ in the germline V gene (reference sequence). Here the CDR3 DNA reads TGTGCCAGCAGCACAGACAGGGGCGGTGAGCAGTTCTTC. This gives the protein CASSTDRGGEQFF. Full variable domain (remainder filled in from reference TRBV7-9 and TRBJ2-1): DTGVSQNPRHKITKRGQNVTFRCDPISEHNRLYWYRQTLGQGPEFLTYFQNEAQLEKSRLLSDRFSAERPKGSFSTLEIQRTEQGDSAMYLCASSTDRGGEQFFGPGTRLTVL.

The chain couples TRBV27 to TRBJ1-6; D not resolved. Trimming cost V 6 bases and J 4 bases, with 13 bases left between them. The length of the CDR3 is 15 residues. CDR1 is MNHEY, CDR2 SMNVEV, per germline (reference sequence). This chain's CDR3 is CASRDRRTYNSPLHF. The CDR3, as DNA: TGTGCCAGCAGAGATAGGAGGACTTATAATTCACCCCTCCACTTT.

The chain uses TRBV19 and TRBJ1-2, with no clear D. V lost 8 bases and J lost 2, with 6 bases in between. CDR3 length: 11 amino acids. Germline CDR1 is LNHDA and CDR2 is SQIVND (reference sequence). The chain's CDR3 is CASRRNYGYTF. CDR3 bases: TGTGCCAGTCGGAGAAACTATGGCTACACCTTC.

The CDR3 loop reads CASSLGGTSGLIYEQYV. The CDR3 coding sequence is TGTGCCAGCAGCTTAGGGGGGACTAGCGGTCTCATCTACGAGCAGTACGTC. The V gene is TRBV7-9, the J gene TRBJ2-7; 11 positions agree with TRBD2. From germline, CDR1 is SEHNR and CDR2 FQNEAQ (reference sequence). V shed 1 base, J shed 3 bases, and the junction held 8 bases outside the gene matches. The CDR3 covers 17 residues.

This chain uses TRBV7-8 with TRBJ2-1; 9 nucleotides line up with TRBD2. After removal of 5 bases from V and 4 bases from J, the junction contained 6 bases not matched to a gene. Looked up from germline, CDR1 is SGHVS and CDR2 is FQNEAQ. CDR3 length equals 15 residues. Here the CDR3 reads CASSLSGSWYNEQFF. The CDR3, as DNA: TGTGCCAGCAGCCTTAGCGGGAGTTGGTACAATGAGCAGTTCTTC.

This chain joins TRBV28 and TRBJ2-1; 7 bases agree with TRBD1. Trimming cost V 3 bases and J 6 bases; bases outside gene matches: 8. The CDR3 consists of 15 residues. Germline lookup yields CDR1 MDHEN and CDR2 SYDVKM. The CDR3 DNA reads TGTGCCAGCAGTTTGATTGACAGGGCGACCAATGAGCAGTTCTTC. Residues: CASSLIDRATNEQFF.

The CDR3 sequence: CSVLTSGRTGELFF. The CDR3 bases are TGCAGCGTACTGACTAGCGGGAGAACCGGGGAGCTGTTTTTT. The genes are TRBV29-1 and TRBJ2-2; 12 nucleotides line up with TRBD2. Losses at the gene ends were 6 bases for V and 5 bases for J; bases not matched to a gene: 4. The CDR3 has 14 residues. CDR1 and CDR2 from the germline V gene are SQVTM and ANQGSEA.

This chain uses TRBV19 with TRBJ2-2; 7 bases fit TRBD1. The CDR3 extends over 15 amino acids. The germline V gene has CDR1 LNHDA and CDR2 SQIVND (reference sequence). The trim removed 9 bases at V and 4 bases at J, leaving 11 bases unmatched. The CDR3 nucleotides read TGTGCCAGCCGTATCACAGGGGTAGCCACCGGGGAGCTGTTTTTT. Protein: CASRITGVATGELFF.

The chain links TRBV7-6 to TRBJ2-2, with TRBD2 identical over 11 bases. Germline V CDR1 and CDR2: SGHVS, FNYEAQ. The CDR3 runs 17 residues. V shed 2 bases and J 2 bases; nucleotides not matched to a gene: 4. CDR3 sequence: CASSLRLAGGNTGELFF. The DNA for the CDR3 is TGTGCCAGCAGCTTACGGCTAGCGGGAGGTAACACCGGGGAGCTGTTTTTT. Full variable domain (outside the CDR3, taken from reference TRBV7-6 and TRBJ2-2): GAGVSQSPRYKVTKRGQDVALRCDPISGHVSLYWYRQALGQGPEFLTYFNYEAQQDKSGLPNDRFSAERPEGSISTLTIQRTEQRDSAMYRCASSLRLAGGNTGELFFGEGSRLTVL.

This clone appeared a few times. The chain couples TRBV5-1 to TRBJ1-1, with D hard to call. This CDR3 has 11 residues. Germline lookup yields CDR1 SGHRS and CDR2 YFSETQ. The germline V and J ends were trimmed by 6 bases and 9 bases, with 12 bases remaining between them. The CDR3 sequence: CASIKNSKAFF. As DNA, the CDR3 is TGCGCCAGCATTAAGAACAGCAAAGCTTTCTTT.

This chain joins TRBV10-3 and TRBJ2-3; TRBD1 is a possible D gene (5 bases). The CDR3 loop spans 14 amino acids. V lost 10 bases and J lost 2, with 16 bases in between. The germline V gene has CDR1 ENHRY and CDR2 SYGVKD. CDR3 sequence: CATTMNGATDTQYF. The CDR3 DNA is TGTGCCACCACCATGAATGGGGCCACAGATACGCAGTATTTT.

The chain employs TRBV18 and TRBJ2-1; D gene uncertain. The CDR3 consists of 15 residues. The V end was cut by 1 base, the J end by 3 bases, with 10 bases between. Per germline, CDR1 KGHSH and CDR2 LQKENI. The CDR3 DNA is TGTGCCAGCTCACCACTGCAAGATAGCTACAATGAGCAGTTCTTC. Residues: CASSPLQDSYNEQFF.

V usage is TRBV5-1 and J usage is TRBJ2-5, with 7 bases fitting TRBD1. The ends lost 4 bases at V and 0 bases at J; junction bases unmatched: 9. Germline CDR1 SGHRS, CDR2 YFSETQ. The CDR3 totals 16 residues. Here the CDR3 DNA reads TGCGCCAGCAGCCCGACAGGGCGGGCAAACCAAGAGACCCAGTACTTC. It yields the protein CASSPTGRANQETQYF.